The clone carrying this T cell receptor (beta chain) was observed a few times. Its matching antigen is unknown. An Oncomine TCR Beta short-read assay was used to sequence the DNA from cultured CD4+ T cells. TCRdb re-derived calls from the PCR reads in MiXCR, one entry per CDR3 protein. The sample contains almost 6,000 distinct CDR3 sequences, more than 50% of which appear only once. This sample was taken from a study of vaccination and CD4 T cells after COVID-19. Across the whole study: Comprising six males and four females, the convalescent participants counted two Hispanic individuals among them. A CEFX pool, an HIV-1 Nef pool, or no peptide went to control cultures. Researchers treated cells with overlapping spike peptides taken from SARS-CoV-2, HCoV-NL63, HCoV-OC43 and HCoV-229E.

Documented treatment: approximately 9-day PBMC culture with coronavirus spike peptide pools or control peptides (ViraFEST assay). TCR sequencing followed the expansion of antigen-specific T cells with peptide pools in ViraFEST. This CDR3 has 14 residues. V was trimmed by 6 bases and J by 1 base, leaving 10 bases between them. Germline CDR1 reads SGHAT; CDR2 reads FQNNGV. The genes are TRBV11-2 and TRBJ1-5, with D maybe TRBD1 (6 bases). The specimen was CD4+ T cells from blood, cultured in vitro. The sequence derives from a human donor who had recovered from COVID-19. The CDR3 DNA follows: TGTGCCAGCAGTAGAGGGGGAAGCAATCAGCCCCAGCATTTT. Protein product: CASSRGGSNQPQHF.